These T cell receptor beta chains were read from a single sample in a study of blood T cells in healthy people across ages. TCRdb itself ran the 5' RACE reads through MiXCR, one entry per CDR3 protein. The sample has hundreds of thousands of distinct CDR3 sequences; 50% to 60% are singletons. What was sequenced was blood. All receptors derive from a man aged 55 to 69 in good health. Each CDR3 is given with its conserved first and last residue. A D gene is named only where the DNA matches it firmly. The size field is filled for only some rows; it gives once, few, many or a size class.

>TRBV5-5|.|TRBJ1-6|TRBD1
TGTGCCAGCAGCTTGAGGGGGCTAACCTATAATTCACCCCTCCACTTT
CASSLRGLTYNSPLHF
>TRBV12-3/TRBV12-4|.|TRBJ1-1|TRBD1
TGTGCCAGCAGTTCCTTTCAGGGGGCGCGGACTGAAGCTTTCTTT
CASSSFQGARTEAFF
>TRBV7-2|many|TRBJ2-6|.
TGTGCCAGCAGCCCAGCTGGGGGAGCTGGGGCCAACGTCCTGACTTTC
CASSPAGGAGANVLTF
>TRBV10-3|once|TRBJ2-1|.
TGTGCCATCAGTGCAGCCAATGAGCAGTTCTTC
CAISAANEQFF
>TRBV27|.|TRBJ2-7|.
TGTGCCAGCAGTTTCGCACAGGACTACGAGCAGTACTTC
CASSFAQDYEQYF
>TRBV4-3|many|TRBJ2-7|.
TGCGCCAGCAGCCAAGATTTACGCTACGAGCAGTACTTC
CASSQDLRYEQYF
>TRBV9|.|TRBJ1-6|.
TGTGCCAGCAGCGTAGGTCTGGATAATTCACCCCTCCACTTT
CASSVGLDNSPLHF
>TRBV7-2|.|TRBJ1-1|.
TGTGCCAGCGTTGGCTTGAGGGGCCGCACTGAAGCTTTCTTT
CASVGLRGRTEAFF
>TRBV6-5|few|TRBJ2-3|TRBD2
TGTGCCAGCAGTTACGCGAGCGGGAGGGCCGAATCAGATACGCAGTATTTT
CASSYASGRAESDTQYF
>TRBV11-1|.|TRBJ2-4|.
TGTGCCAGCAGGCGCGACGAAGCGGCCCGCACTGAGCAGTACTTC
CASRRDEAARTEQYF
>TRBV27|.|TRBJ2-7|TRBD2
TGTGCCAGCAGTAGCGGGGGGGCGGACGAGCAGTACTTC
CASSSGGADEQYF
>TRBV7-2|.|TRBJ2-1|TRBD2
TGTGCCAGCAGCTTAGTGAGGGTGGCTAGCGGGAGGGCGAATGAGCAGTTCTTC
CASSLVRVASGRANEQFF
>TRBV24-1|many|TRBJ2-7|.
TGTGCCACCAGTGATTTGGAGACAGAGAACTCCTACGAGCAGTACTTC
CATSDLETENSYEQYF
>TRBV25-1|few|TRBJ2-1|TRBD2
TGTGCCAGCAGTGTGGAGGGACTAGCGGGGGGGAGCTCCTACAATGAGCAGTTCTTC
CASSVEGLAGGSSYNEQFF
>TRBV29-1|once|TRBJ2-1|TRBD2
TGCAGCGTTTCGACGGGACTAGCGGAAGCTGAGCAGTTCTTC
CSVSTGLAEAEQFF
>TRBV12-3/TRBV12-4|.|TRBJ2-7|TRBD1
TGTGCCAGCAGTCCGCGGGACAGGACCGAGCAGTACTTC
CASSPRDRTEQYF
>TRBV10-3|few|TRBJ2-1|.
TGTGCCATCAGTGAGGAAAGCTCCTACAATGAGCAGTTCTTC
CAISEESSYNEQFF
>TRBV5-4|few|TRBJ1-2|TRBD1
TGTGCCAGCAGCCCCCCGGGACAGATACATGGCTACACCTTC
CASSPPGQIHGYTF
>TRBV20-1|.|TRBJ2-5|.
TGCAGTGCTAGAGGGCGTGGATACCAAGAGACCCAGTACTTC
CSARGRGYQETQYF